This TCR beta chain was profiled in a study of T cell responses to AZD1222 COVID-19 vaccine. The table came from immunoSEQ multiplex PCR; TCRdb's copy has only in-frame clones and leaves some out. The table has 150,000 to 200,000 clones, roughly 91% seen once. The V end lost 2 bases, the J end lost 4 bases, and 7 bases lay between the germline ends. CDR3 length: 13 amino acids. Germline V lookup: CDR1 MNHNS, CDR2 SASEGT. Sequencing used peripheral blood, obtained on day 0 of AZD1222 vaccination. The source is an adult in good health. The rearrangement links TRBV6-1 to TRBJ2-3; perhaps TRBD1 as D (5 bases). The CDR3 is CASSELGADTQYF. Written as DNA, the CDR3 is TGTGCCAGCAGTGAACTAGGGGCAGATACGCAGTATTTT.